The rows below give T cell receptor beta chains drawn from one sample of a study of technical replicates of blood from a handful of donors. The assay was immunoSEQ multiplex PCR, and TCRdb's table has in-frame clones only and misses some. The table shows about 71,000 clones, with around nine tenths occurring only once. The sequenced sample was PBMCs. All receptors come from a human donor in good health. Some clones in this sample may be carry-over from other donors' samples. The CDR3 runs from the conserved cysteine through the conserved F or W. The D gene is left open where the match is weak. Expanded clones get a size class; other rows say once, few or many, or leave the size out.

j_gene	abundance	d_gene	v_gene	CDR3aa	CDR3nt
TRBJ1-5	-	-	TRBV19	CASSHGGSGFQPQHF	TGTGCCAGTAGTCATGGGGGGTCAGGATTTCAGCCCCAGCATTTT
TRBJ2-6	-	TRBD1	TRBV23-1	CASSQSRTGNSGANVLTF	TGCGCCAGCAGTCAATCTAGGACAGGGAACTCTGGGGCCAACGTCCTGACTTTC
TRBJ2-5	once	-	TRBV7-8	CASSFGLAEETQYF	TGTGCCAGCAGCTTTGGATTAGCGGAGGAGACCCAGTACTTC
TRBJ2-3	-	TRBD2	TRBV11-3	CASSPPQAGCTDTQYF	TGTGCCAGCAGCCCTCCTCAAGCGGGGTGCACAGATACGCAGTATTTT
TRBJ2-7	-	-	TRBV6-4	CAGPRTYEQYF	TGTGCCGGGCCAAGAACCTACGAGCAGTACTTC
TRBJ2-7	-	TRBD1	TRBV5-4	CASSFGQGNSEQYF	TGTGCCAGCAGCTTCGGACAGGGGAACAGCGAGCAGTACTTC
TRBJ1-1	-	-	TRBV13	CASSGGVLAGTEAFF	TGTGCCAGCAGCGGAGGGGTACTCGCGGGCACTGAAGCTTTCTTT
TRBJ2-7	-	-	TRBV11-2	CASSAEGGPTYEQYF	TGTGCCAGCAGCGCTGAGGGGGGGCCGACCTACGAGCAGTACTTC
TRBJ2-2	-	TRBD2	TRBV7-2	CASSLVSGRAGGELFF	TGTGCCAGCAGCTTAGTCAGCGGGAGGGCGGGCGGGGAGCTGTTTTTT
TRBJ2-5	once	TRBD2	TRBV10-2	CASSVPGTSGGQETQYF	TGCGCCAGCAGTGTTCCCGGGACTAGCGGGGGGCAAGAGACCCAGTACTTC
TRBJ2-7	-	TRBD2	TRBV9	CASSITRASGRNEQYF	TGTGCCAGCAGCATAACCAGGGCTAGCGGGAGGAACGAGCAGTACTTC
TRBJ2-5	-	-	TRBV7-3	CASSLRATTTQETQYF	TGTGCCAGCAGCTTAAGGGCTACGACTACACAAGAGACCCAGTACTTC
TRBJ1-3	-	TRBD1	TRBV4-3	CASSIDRGGSNTIYF	TGCGCCAGCAGCATCGACAGGGGAGGTAGTAACACCATATATTTT
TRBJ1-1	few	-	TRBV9	CASSPPSAGLGTEAFF	TGTGCCAGCAGCCCCCCGAGTGCGGGGCTGGGCACTGAAGCTTTCTTT
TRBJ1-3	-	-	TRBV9	CASSEQVAGNTIYF	TGTGCCAGCAGCGAACAGGTGGCCGGAAACACCATATATTTT
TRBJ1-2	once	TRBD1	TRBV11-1	CASSLFYVPGGYGYTF	TGTGCCAGCAGCTTATTCTACGTTCCAGGGGGATATGGCTACACCTTC
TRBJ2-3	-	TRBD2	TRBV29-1	CSVEDFETSGRNTDTQYF	TGCAGCGTTGAAGATTTCGAAACTAGCGGGAGGAACACAGATACGCAGTATTTT
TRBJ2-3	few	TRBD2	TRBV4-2	CASSPAIGGEDTDTQYF	TGTGCCAGCAGCCCTGCAATTGGGGGGGAAGACACAGATACGCAGTATTTT
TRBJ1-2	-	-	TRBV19	CASRPGTNANYGYTF	TGTGCCAGTCGTCCCGGGACAAACGCTAACTATGGCTACACCTTC
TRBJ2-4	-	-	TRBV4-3	CASSQAMGLTKNIQYF	TGCGCCAGCAGCCAAGCGATGGGGCTAACCAAAAACATTCAGTACTTC
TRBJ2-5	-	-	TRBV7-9	CASSTLWGLAGRETQYF	TGTGCCAGCAGCACTTTGTGGGGACTCGCGGGACGAGAGACCCAGTACTTC
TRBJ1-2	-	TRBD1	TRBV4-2	CASSQKGQGPNYGYTF	TGTGCCAGCAGCCAAAAGGGACAGGGGCCTAACTATGGCTACACCTTC
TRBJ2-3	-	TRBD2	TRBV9	CASSDWTSGSDTQYF	TGTGCCAGCAGCGATTGGACTAGCGGGAGTGATACGCAGTATTTT
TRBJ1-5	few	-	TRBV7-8	CASSLLDQPQHF	TGTGCCAGCAGCTTATTAGATCAGCCCCAGCATTTT
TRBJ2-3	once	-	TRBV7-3	CASSLISGSTDTQYF	TGTGCCAGCAGCTTAATCAGCGGGAGCACAGATACGCAGTATTTT
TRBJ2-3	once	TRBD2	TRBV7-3	CASSLGGGPGTDTQYF	TGTGCCAGCAGCTTAGGCGGGGGGCCCGGCACAGATACGCAGTATTTT
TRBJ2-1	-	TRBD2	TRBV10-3	CAISDVSGLAGGDNEQFF	TGTGCCATCAGTGACGTGTCCGGACTAGCGGGAGGAGACAATGAGCAGTTCTTC
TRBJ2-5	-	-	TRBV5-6	CASSLEYRDQETQYF	TGTGCCAGCAGCTTGGAGTACCGAGACCAAGAGACCCAGTACTTC
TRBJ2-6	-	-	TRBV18	CASSRSNWALSGANVLTF	TGTGCCAGCTCGCGTTCTAACTGGGCACTCTCTGGGGCCAACGTCCTGACTTTC
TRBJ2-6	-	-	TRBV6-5	CASRSHTSGANVLTF	TGTGCCAGCAGAAGTCATACTTCTGGGGCCAACGTCCTGACTTTC
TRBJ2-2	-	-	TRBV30	CAWSVSLRVGAGELFF	TGTGCCTGGAGTGTTTCTTTGCGGGTCGGGGCCGGGGAGCTGTTTTTT
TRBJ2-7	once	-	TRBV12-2	CASLLPSTSGDSSYEQYF	TGTGCAAGTCTCCTCCCCTCGACTAGCGGGGATAGCTCCTACGAGCAGTACTTC
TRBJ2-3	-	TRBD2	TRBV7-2	CASSSSGSSTDTQYF	TGTGCCAGCAGCTCAAGCGGGAGCAGCACAGATACGCAGTATTTT
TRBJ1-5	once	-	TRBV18	CASSQGWSWQPQHF	TGTGCCAGCTCCCAAGGATGGAGTTGGCAGCCCCAGCATTTT
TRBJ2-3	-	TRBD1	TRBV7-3	CASSLTGGAGDTQYF	TGTGCCAGCAGCTTGACAGGGGGCGCAGGAGATACGCAGTATTTT
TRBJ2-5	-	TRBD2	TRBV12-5	CASGTLAGGQKTQYF	TGTGCTAGTGGTACACTAGCGGGGGGGCAGAAGACCCAGTACTTC
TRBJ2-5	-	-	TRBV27	CASSLTYSSQETQYF	TGTGCCAGCAGTTTAACTTACAGTAGCCAAGAGACCCAGTACTTC
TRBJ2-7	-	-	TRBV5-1	CASSFGGGTYEQYF	TGCGCCAGCAGCTTTGGTGGGGGGACCTACGAGCAGTACTTC